This T cell receptor beta chain appears in the sequencing data of a study of shared clonotypes between healthy human individuals. Repertoires were generated with immunoSEQ multiplex PCR, while TCRdb's copy carries only in-frame clones and drops some. Counted here are some 2,100,000 clones, around 95% occurring once; the ten biggest clones make up roughly 0.13%. What was sequenced was naive CD4+ T cells sorted from blood. Subset: CD45RA+ positively selected. The TCR comes from a man between 18 and 35 years old in good health.

CDR3 protein: CASSNIGGVGEAFF. CDR3 DNA: TGTGCCAGTAGTAATATAGGGGGGGTTGGTGAAGCTTTCTTT. The chain joins TRBV19 to TRBJ1-1; a weak D match, TRBD1 (6 bases). Germline lookup yields CDR1 LNHDA and CDR2 SQIVND (reference sequence). Trimming stripped 4 bases from V and 7 bases from J, with 16 bases between. The CDR3 totals 14 residues. Full variable domain (missing parts from reference TRBV19 and TRBJ1-1): DGGITQSPKYLFRKEGQNVTLSCEQNLNHDAMYWYRQDPGQGLRLIYYSQIVNDFQKGDIAEGYSVSREKKESFPLTVTSAQKNPTAFYLCASSNIGGVGEAFFGQGTRLTVV.